These 28 T cell receptor beta chains were all obtained from the same sample, sequenced in a study of blood T cell repertoires in COVID-19. Measured with immunoSEQ multiplex PCR; TCRdb has only the in-frame clones, and not every one. The profile shows about 400,000 clones, over 85% of them singletons. Source material: PBMCs or T cells enriched from blood (not recorded which). These receptors were taken from a woman younger than 45 who had recovered from COVID-19.

This clone was picked up one time. This rearrangement joins TRBV7-3 to TRBJ2-5; possible D gene TRBD2, 5 bases. The CDR3 is 13 residues long. Germline assignment: CDR1 SGHTA and CDR2 FQGTGA. Trimming removed 5 bases from V and 5 bases from J, with 12 bases in between. In nucleotides, the CDR3 is TGTGCCAGCAGCCGAGGGTGGAGGGAGACCCAGTACTTC. Protein sequence: CASSRGWRETQYF. Based on the CDR3 plus reference TRBV7-3 and TRBJ2-5, the full variable domain is GAGVSQTPSNKVTEKGKYVELRCDPISGHTALYWYRQSLGQGPEFLIYFQGTGAADDSGLPNDRFFAVRPEGSVSTLKIQRTERGDSAVYLCASSRGWRETQYFGPGTRLLVL.

V and J are TRBV21-1 and TRBJ1-2; the listed D gene, TRBD1, was not tested against the DNA. TRBV21-1 is annotated as a pseudogene. The CDR3 consists of 16 residues. CDR3 loop: CASSKGRDIPTYGYTF. DNA of the CDR3: TGTGCCAGCAGCAAGGGCCGGGACATTCCTACTTATGGCTACACCTTC.

V is TRBV10-3 and J is TRBJ1-1; D is unresolved. This CDR3 has 14 residues. The germline V gene has CDR1 ENHRY and CDR2 SYGVKD. Trimming took off 6 bases at V and 3 bases at J, with 14 bases between the two ends. The CDR3 loop is CAISLRIGDTEAFF. CDR3 bases: TGTGCCATCAGCCTACGTATTGGAGACACTGAAGCTTTCTTT.

The V and J genes are TRBV27 and TRBJ2-1; 8 nucleotides line up with TRBD1. From germline, CDR1 is MNHEY and CDR2 SMNVEV (reference sequence). The ends lost 2 bases at V and 5 bases at J; junction bases unmatched: 11. The CDR3 runs to 17 residues. CDR3 nucleotide sequence: TGTGCCAGCAGTTTACGGACAGGGAGGCTCGAGCACAATGAGCAGTTCTTC. The encoded protein is CASSLRTGRLEHNEQFF.

This chain joins TRBV9 and TRBJ1-1; TRBD1 agrees at 9 bases. The ends lost 4 bases at V and 5 bases at J; junction bases unmatched: 6. CDR1 and CDR2 (germline): SGDLS, YYNGEE. The length of the CDR3 is 14 residues. The CDR3 is CASSPRTGETEAFF. The CDR3 coding sequence is TGTGCCAGCAGCCCTCGGACAGGGGAAACTGAAGCTTTCTTT.

The genes are TRBV5-4 and TRBJ1-2, with TRBD1 matching over 7 bases. This CDR3 has 14 amino acids. The V gene's germline CDR1 is SGHNT and CDR2 YYREEE (reference sequence). Trimming cost V 0 bases and J 6 bases; bases outside gene matches: 5. CDR3 region: CASSLVSQGDGYTF. CDR3 DNA sequence: TGTGCCAGCAGCTTGGTCTCGCAGGGGGATGGCTACACCTTC.

This sequence joins TRBV28 and TRBJ1-1; weak D call: TRBD1 (6 bases). The V end lost 6 bases, the J end lost 1 base, and 12 bases lay between the germline ends. This CDR3 region has 14 residues. CDR1 is MDHEN, CDR2 SYDVKM, per germline. The CDR3 region is CASRPTGSNTEAFF. CDR3 DNA: TGTGCCAGCAGACCAACAGGGTCGAACACTGAAGCTTTCTTT. The variable domain in full, with the rest retrieved from reference TRBV28 and TRBJ1-1, is DVKVTQSSRYLVKRTGEKVFLECVQDMDHENMFWYRQDPGLGLRLIYFSYDVKMKEKGDIPEGYSVSREKKERFSLILESASTNQTSMYLCASRPTGSNTEAFFGQGTRLTVV.

The chain joins TRBV7-2 to TRBJ2-2, with D possibly matching TRBD2 (6 bases). The germline CDR1 and CDR2 sequences are SGHTA and FQGNSA. Trimming pared 1 base from V and 0 bases from J, leaving 15 bases between. CDR3 length: 18 amino acids. The CDR3 protein is CASSLVWNGGANTGELFF. The CDR3, as DNA: TGTGCCAGCAGCTTAGTCTGGAACGGCGGGGCGAACACCGGGGAGCTGTTTTTT.

The rearrangement joins TRBV18 to TRBJ1-4; a weak D match, TRBD1 (5 bases). This CDR3 contains 14 residues. Germline values: CDR1 KGHSH, CDR2 LQKENI. Trimming took off 4 bases at V and 5 bases at J, with 11 bases between the two ends. This CDR3 reads CASSQGLINEKLFF. The CDR3 DNA follows: TGTGCCAGCTCACAGGGGTTGATCAATGAAAAACTGTTTTTT. Variable domain in full (rest from reference TRBV18 and TRBJ1-4): NAGVMQNPRHLVRRRGQEARLRCSPMKGHSHVYWYRQLPEEGLKFMVYLQKENIIDESGMPKERFSAEFPKEGPSILRIQQVVRGDSAAYFCASSQGLINEKLFFGSGTQLSVL.

This clone has only one observation. The V and J genes are TRBV28 and TRBJ1-3; D may be TRBD1 (6 bases). Between the trimmed V and J ends, which lost 7 bases and 3 bases, there was a span of 22 bases. CDR3 length: 17 residues. Germline loops: CDR1 MDHEN, CDR2 SYDVKM. The CDR3 spells CASTSPGDRIYGNTIYF. In DNA, the CDR3 is TGTGCCAGCACCTCCCCCGGAGACAGGATTTATGGAAACACCATATATTTT.

The rearrangement uses TRBV11-1 and TRBJ1-1, with TRBD1 matching 9 bases. With V trimmed by 5 bases and J by 1 base, 5 bases remained unmatched. The length of the CDR3 is 15 residues. Germline V CDR1 and CDR2: SGHAT, FQDESV (reference sequence). CDR3 coding DNA: TGTGCCAGCAGCCCCAGGACAGGGGCGAACACTGAAGCTTTCTTT. As protein: CASSPRTGANTEAFF.

This clone was observed a single time. This chain joins TRBV6-2 or TRBV6-3 and TRBJ2-6; D not resolved. V lost 0 bases and J lost 1, with 7 bases in between. CDR1 MNHEY and CDR2 SVGEGT come from the germline V gene. This CDR3 region has 16 residues. The CDR3 DNA follows: TGTGCCAGCAGTTACTCCTCGGTATCTGGGGCCAACGTCCTGACTTTC. It specifies CASSYSSVSGANVLTF.

The V gene is TRBV27, the J gene TRBJ2-7, with 7 bases fitting TRBD1. This CDR3 comprises 13 residues. Germline V gene lookup returns CDR1 MNHEY and CDR2 SMNVEV (reference sequence). V gave up 8 bases and J gave up 0 bases; unmatched junction bases: 4. CDR3: CASSYRGSYEQYF. The CDR3 coding sequence is TGTGCCAGCTCTTACAGGGGCTCCTACGAGCAGTACTTC.

V is TRBV6-5 and J is TRBJ1-2; no reliable D call. From germline, CDR1 is MNHEY and CDR2 SVGAGI. This CDR3 has 14 amino acids. V gave up 4 bases and J gave up 8 bases, with 17 bases separating them. CDR3 bases: TGTGCCAGCAGTTTGTGGGTGGAGGCTTGGGGCTACACCTTC. Residues: CASSLWVEAWGYTF.

This sequence joins TRBV27 and TRBJ1-2; TRBD1 might be the D (5 bases). Germline V gene data show CDR1 as MNHEY and CDR2 as SMNVEV (reference sequence). The ends were cut back, 6 bases at V and 7 bases at J, with 15 bases in the middle. The CDR3 has 13 residues. In nucleotides, the CDR3 is TGTGCCAGCAGCCCATGGGGCTCAGTTGGCTACACCTTC. It encodes CASSPWGSVGYTF.

The chain carries TRBV18 and TRBJ1-5, with 11 bases lining up with TRBD1. CDR3 length: 18 residues. Germline values: CDR1 KGHSH, CDR2 LQKENI. With V trimmed by 0 bases and J by 0 bases, 4 bases remained unmatched. CDR3 bases: TGTGCCAGCTCACCACCGGGACAGGGGGGCTATAGCAATCAGCCCCAGCATTTT. Encoded protein: CASSPPGQGGYSNQPQHF.

The J gene is TRBJ1-1, the V gene TRBV6-5; 10 bases line up with TRBD1. Looked up from germline, CDR1 is MNHEY and CDR2 is SVGAGI. Unmatched junction bases numbered 4, after V lost 6 bases and J lost 6 bases. This CDR3 has 13 residues. CDR3 in DNA: TGTGCCAGCAGACGACAGGGGGCCTCTGAAGCTTTCTTT. It is translated as CASRRQGASEAFF.

The gene calls are TRBV7-9 and TRBJ1-2; D is ambiguous. Trimming stripped 1 base from V and 6 bases from J, with 18 bases between. The CDR3 sequence is 16 residues long. Germline CDR1 is SEHNR and CDR2 is FQNEAQ (reference sequence). The CDR3 DNA follows: TGTGCCAGCAGCTTAGACGAGGGCCGCCAGAGGGATGGCTACACCTTC. Translated, it gives CASSLDEGRQRDGYTF.

The chain is built from TRBV5-4 and TRBJ2-5; no reliable D call. V shed 1 base and J shed 3 bases, with 7 bases lying between them. Germline CDR1 reads SGHNT; CDR2 reads YYREEE (reference sequence). The CDR3 contains 13 residues. The CDR3, as DNA: TGTGCCAGCAGCTTGCCCGGAGAAGAGACCCAGTACTTC. Protein sequence: CASSLPGEETQYF.

CDR3 region: CSLGSSGSHEQFF. The CDR3 DNA sequence: TGCAGCCTTGGGTCCAGCGGGAGCCATGAGCAGTTCTTC. This chain joins TRBV29-1 and TRBJ2-1; TRBD2 agrees at 8 bases. Germline lookup yields CDR1 SQVTM and CDR2 ANQGSEA. The CDR3 runs to 13 residues. Trimming cost V 8 bases and J 8 bases; bases outside gene matches: 11.

The V call is TRBV5-1, the J call TRBJ2-5, with a tentative D call TRBD1 (5 bases). The CDR3 length is 13 residues. Germline CDR1 and CDR2: SGHRS and YFSETQ. V gave up 4 bases and J gave up 5 bases, with 12 bases separating them. The CDR3: CASSTQGFETQYF. In DNA, the CDR3 is TGCGCCAGCAGCACTCAGGGTTTTGAGACCCAGTACTTC.

This clone has just a few counts. The rearrangement joins TRBV5-5 to TRBJ2-7; TRBD1 matches at 7 bases. Germline trimming cut 1 base from V and 5 bases from J; bases unmatched to any gene: 6. The CDR3 totals 14 residues. CDR1 SGHKS and CDR2 YYEKEE come from the germline V gene (reference sequence). CDR3 nucleotides: TGTGCCAGCAGCTTGCGACAGGGAAACGACGAGCAGTACTTC. Translating gives CASSLRQGNDEQYF.

The chain carries TRBV5-1 and TRBJ1-2; 10 nucleotides agree with TRBD1. The CDR3 is 14 amino acids. Per the germline V gene, CDR1 is SGHRS and CDR2 is YFSETQ. V gave up 2 bases and J gave up 8 bases; unmatched junction bases: 6. As DNA, the CDR3 is TGCGCCAGCAGCTTCCTGACAGGGGGCGGAGGCTACACCTTC. It translates to CASSFLTGGGGYTF.

The rearrangement uses TRBV6-5 and TRBJ2-2; 8 nucleotides line up with TRBD2. Trimming took 0 bases from V and 6 from J; bases not matched to a gene: 6. The V gene's germline CDR1 is MNHEY and CDR2 SVGAGI. There are 16 residues in the CDR3. The CDR3 DNA reads as TGTGCCAGCAGTTACTCGGCCCTAGCGGGTGCCGGGGAGCTGTTTTTT. Protein sequence: CASSYSALAGAGELFF.

The chain has TRBV30 and TRBJ2-5; TRBD2 matches at 9 bases. The CDR3 runs 16 residues. In germline, CDR1 is GTSNPN, CDR2 SVGIG (reference sequence). The V gene end was trimmed by 3 bases and the J gene end by 1 base; junction bases not matched to a gene: 9. This CDR3 reads CAWRAGLRGGQETQYF. The CDR3 DNA reads as TGTGCCTGGAGGGCAGGGTTGCGGGGGGGCCAAGAGACCCAGTACTTC.

This clone was picked up one time. The V and J genes are TRBV19 and TRBJ1-5, with 7 bases aligning to TRBD1. The CDR3 has 15 amino acids. V shed 4 bases, J shed 3 bases, and the junction held 6 bases outside the gene matches. The germline gives CDR1 LNHDA, CDR2 SQIVND (reference sequence). The CDR3 loop reads CASSTPTGNNQPQHF. Here the CDR3 DNA reads TGTGCCAGTAGTACGCCGACAGGGAACAATCAGCCCCAGCATTTT.

V gene TRBV6-5 combines with J gene TRBJ1-2; D may be TRBD1 (5 bases). The ends were cut back, 6 bases at V and 0 bases at J, with 14 bases in the middle. Germline CDR1 is MNHEY and CDR2 is SVGAGI. The CDR3 spans 15 residues. CDR3 bases: TGTGCCAGCAGAGGGGCGGCAGGCCCTAACTATGGCTACACCTTC. Translated, it gives CASRGAAGPNYGYTF.

This rearrangement joins TRBV6-1 to TRBJ2-5; 10 bases align to TRBD1. Germline CDR1 and CDR2: MNHNS and SASEGT. The V and J ends lost 1 base and 1 base, in that order; junction bases with no gene match: 9. There are 18 residues in the CDR3. The CDR3: CASSEVGLDRGIQETQYF. The CDR3, as DNA: TGTGCCAGCAGTGAAGTAGGTTTGGACAGGGGGATCCAAGAGACCCAGTACTTC.